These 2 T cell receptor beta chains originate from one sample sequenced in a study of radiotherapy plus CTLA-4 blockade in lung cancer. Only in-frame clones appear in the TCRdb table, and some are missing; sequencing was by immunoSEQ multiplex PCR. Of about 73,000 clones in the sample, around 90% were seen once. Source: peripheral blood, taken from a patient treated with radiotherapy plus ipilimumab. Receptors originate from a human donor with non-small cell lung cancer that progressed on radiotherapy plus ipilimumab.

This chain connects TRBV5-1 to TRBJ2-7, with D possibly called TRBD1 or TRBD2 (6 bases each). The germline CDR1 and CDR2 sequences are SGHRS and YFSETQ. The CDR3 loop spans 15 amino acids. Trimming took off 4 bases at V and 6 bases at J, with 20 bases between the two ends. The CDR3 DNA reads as TGCGCCAGCAGCCTACGGGCAGGGGAGGCTGGCGAGCAGTACTTC. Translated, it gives CASSLRAGEAGEQYF.

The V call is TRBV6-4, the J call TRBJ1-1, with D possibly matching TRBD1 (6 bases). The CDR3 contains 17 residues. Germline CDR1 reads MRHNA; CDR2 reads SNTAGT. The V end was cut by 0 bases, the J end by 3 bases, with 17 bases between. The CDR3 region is CASSDSTGGTRYTEAFF. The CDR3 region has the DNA TGTGCCAGCAGTGACTCGACGGGGGGCACAAGATACACTGAAGCTTTCTTT.